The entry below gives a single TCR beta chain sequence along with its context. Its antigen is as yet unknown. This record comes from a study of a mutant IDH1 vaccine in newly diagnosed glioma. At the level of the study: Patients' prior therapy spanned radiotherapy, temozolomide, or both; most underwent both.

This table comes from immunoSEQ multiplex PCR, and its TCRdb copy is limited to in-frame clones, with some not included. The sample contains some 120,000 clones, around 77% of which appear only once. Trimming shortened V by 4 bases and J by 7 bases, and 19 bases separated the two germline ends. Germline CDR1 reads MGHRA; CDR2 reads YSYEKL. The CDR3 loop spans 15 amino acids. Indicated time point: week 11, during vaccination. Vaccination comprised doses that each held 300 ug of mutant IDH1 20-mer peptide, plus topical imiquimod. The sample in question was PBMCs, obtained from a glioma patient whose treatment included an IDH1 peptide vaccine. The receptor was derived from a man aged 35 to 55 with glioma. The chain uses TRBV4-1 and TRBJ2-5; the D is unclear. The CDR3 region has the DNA TGCGCCAGCAGCCGCTCGGGTCGGCAGGACGTGACCCAGTACTTC. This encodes CASSRSGRQDVTQYF.